This T cell receptor (beta chain) appears in the sequencing data of a study of cytomegalovirus exposure and HLA in healthy donors. Study-level background: Assignment to the Caucasian-associated ancestry cluster applied to around 80% of the approximately 400 genotyped donors.

Germline values: CDR1 ENHRY, CDR2 SYGVKD. The CDR3 has 15 residues. The ends lost 6 bases at V and 2 bases at J; junction bases unmatched: 7. In the PCR, 60 Vbeta and 13 Jbeta primers were used. TCRdb keeps only in-frame clones here, not all; method: immunoSEQ multiplex PCR. The sample yields about 150,000 clones, approximately 79% seen once. The sequence derives from a woman in her forties or fifties in good health and CMV-seropositive. The sample consisted of PBMCs. The rearrangement uses TRBV10-3 and TRBJ2-7; 10 nucleotides agree with TRBD1. The CDR3 sequence is CAIRGTGDGAYEQYF. For the CDR3, the DNA is TGTGCCATCAGGGGGACAGGGGATGGAGCCTACGAGCAGTACTTC.